The 9 T cell receptor beta chains in this list originate from one sample, sequenced in a study of T and B cells in COVID-19 patients. Each TRB amplification used about 220-500 ng of genomic DNA from blood. Multiplex PCR with BIOMED2 TRB-A/B primer pools amplified TRB rearrangements. TCRdb reprocessed the multiplex PCR reads with MiXCR, giving one entry per CDR3 protein. This sample carries around 28,000 distinct CDR3 sequences, 32% of them seen once, and the ten largest clones take 1.7%. Sequencing was done on a sample of blood. These TCRs come from a human donor who had recovered from COVID-19.

The rearrangement joins TRBV6-5 to TRBJ2-7; 8 bases align to TRBD1. The V segment lost 7 bases and the J segment 2 bases; nucleotides outside the gene matches: 19. CDR1 is MNHEY and CDR2 is SVGAGI in the germline V gene. This CDR3 has 18 amino acids. This chain's CDR3 is CASITPGQVSPPTYEQYF. As DNA, the CDR3 is TGTGCCAGCATTACTCCGGGACAGGTTTCTCCCCCCACCTACGAGCAGTACTTC.

The chain links TRBV6-5 to TRBJ2-5; 7 bases map to TRBD2. After removal of 2 bases from V and 4 bases from J, the junction contained 4 bases not matched to a gene. The CDR3 length is 14 residues. Germline CDR1 and CDR2: MNHEY and SVGAGI. The chain's CDR3 is CASSYAGGRETQYF. The CDR3, as DNA: TGTGCCAGCAGTTACGCCGGGGGGAGAGAGACCCAGTACTTC.

The gene calls are TRBV6-5 and TRBJ2-7; the D gene is possibly TRBD1 (6 bases). This CDR3 has 14 residues. From germline, CDR1 is MNHEY and CDR2 SVGAGI. For the CDR3, the DNA is TGTGTTAGCAGTAGGACAGCGTCTTCCTACGAGCAGTACTTC. It codes for CVSSRTASSYEQYF.

This clonotype was picked up many times. The DNA for the CDR3 is TGTGCCAGCAGTTCCGGGGCGGCTGGGGCCAACGTCCTGACTTTC. Protein sequence: CASSSGAAGANVLTF. The chain employs TRBV27 and TRBJ2-6; D may correspond to TRBD1 or TRBD2 (5 bases each). V shed 4 bases and J shed 2 bases, with 9 bases lying between them. Germline CDR1 is MNHEY and CDR2 is SMNVEV (reference sequence). The CDR3 covers 15 residues.

This clonotype was observed many times. The rearrangement links TRBV5-5 to TRBJ2-5; 10 bases map to TRBD2. The V segment lost 4 bases and the J segment 5 bases; nucleotides outside the gene matches: 8. Germline V gives CDR1 SGHKS, CDR2 YYEKEE (reference sequence). The CDR3 spans 15 residues. Here the CDR3 reads CASSRAGGSGETQYF. The DNA of the CDR3 is TGTGCCAGCAGCCGAGCGGGGGGGTCAGGGGAGACCCAGTACTTC.

Many counts were recorded for this clonotype. The chain couples TRBV19 to TRBJ2-7, with a weak D call TRBD1 (5 bases). CDR1 is LNHDA and CDR2 is SQIVND in the germline V gene (reference sequence). The CDR3 contains 14 residues. The V end was cut by 4 bases, the J end by 3 bases, with 13 bases between. The CDR3 loop reads CASSTQTEYYEQYF. In DNA form, the CDR3 reads TGTGCCAGTAGTACCCAGACAGAATACTACGAGCAGTACTTC.

The chain is built from TRBV7-9 and TRBJ2-7, with 10 positions matching TRBD2. This CDR3 is 16 amino acids long. The V gene end was trimmed by 7 bases and the J gene end by 5 bases; junction bases not matched to a gene: 14. CDR1 SEHNR and CDR2 FQNEAQ come from the germline V gene (reference sequence). CDR3 sequence reads: CASTRGVLAGDHEQYF. The DNA for the CDR3 is TGTGCCAGCACTCGGGGGGTCCTAGCGGGAGACCACGAGCAGTACTTC.

The chain is built from TRBV6-6 and TRBJ2-1, with 8 bases identical to TRBD2. The V and J ends lost 5 bases and 5 bases, in that order; junction bases with no gene match: 5. The CDR3 length is 14 residues. From germline, CDR1 is MNHNY and CDR2 SVGAGI (reference sequence). The CDR3 is CASSLIAGNNEQFF. CDR3 DNA: TGTGCCAGCAGTCTCATAGCGGGGAACAATGAGCAGTTCTTC.

This sequence joins TRBV19 and TRBJ1-5; 8 bases fit TRBD1. Germline trimming cut 4 bases from V and 7 bases from J; bases unmatched to any gene: 15. CDR1 is LNHDA and CDR2 is SQIVND in the germline V gene (reference sequence). This CDR3 has 17 residues. The CDR3 DNA is TGTGCCAGTAGTAAACAATCAACAGGGGGAAGAGTGCAGCCCCAGCATTTT. Translating it yields CASSKQSTGGRVQPQHF.